This T cell receptor (beta chain) derives from a study of CD8+ T cells in alopecia areata. Treatment described: oral pan-JAK inhibitor, 5-10 mg twice daily. From germline, CDR1 is SQVTM and CDR2 ANQGSEA. This CDR3 is 13 amino acids long. J gave up 8 bases and V 6 bases, and 9 bases lay outside the gene matches. cDNA prepared by RNA extraction and subsequent reverse transcription served as the template for sequencing. Method: immunoSEQ multiplex PCR; TCRdb's copy keeps in-frame clones and lacks some. The sample includes approximately 210,000 clones, about 60% seen only once; the top ten take 3% to 4%. This clone appeared a few times.

The J gene is TRBJ2-2, the V gene TRBV29-1; TRBD1 agrees at 7 bases. Sequences were derived from CD4+ T cells sorted from blood, sampled at week 4, from a patient treated with tofacitinib. The receptor comes from a human donor with alopecia areata. CDR3 region: CSVTIQGDGELFF. The CDR3 nucleotides read TGCAGCGTGACCATTCAGGGGGATGGGGAGCTGTTTTTT.